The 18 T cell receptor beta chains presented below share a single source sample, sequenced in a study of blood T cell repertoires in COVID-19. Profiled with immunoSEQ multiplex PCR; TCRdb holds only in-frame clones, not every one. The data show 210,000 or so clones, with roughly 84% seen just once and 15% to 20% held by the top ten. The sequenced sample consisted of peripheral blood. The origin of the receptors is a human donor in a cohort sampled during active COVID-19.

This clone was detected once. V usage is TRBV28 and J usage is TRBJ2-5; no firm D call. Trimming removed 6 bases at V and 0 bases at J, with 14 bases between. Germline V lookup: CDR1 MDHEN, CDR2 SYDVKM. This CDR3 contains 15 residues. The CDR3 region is CASSPPVANQETQYF. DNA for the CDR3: TGTGCCAGCAGCCCCCCCGTCGCTAACCAAGAGACCCAGTACTTC.

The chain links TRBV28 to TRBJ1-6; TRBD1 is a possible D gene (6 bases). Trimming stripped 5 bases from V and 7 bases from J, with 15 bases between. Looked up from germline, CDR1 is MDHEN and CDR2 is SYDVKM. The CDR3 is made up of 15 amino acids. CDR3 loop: CASSRTVRSNSPLHF. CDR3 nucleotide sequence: TGTGCCAGCAGTCGGACAGTTCGTTCCAATTCACCCCTCCACTTT.

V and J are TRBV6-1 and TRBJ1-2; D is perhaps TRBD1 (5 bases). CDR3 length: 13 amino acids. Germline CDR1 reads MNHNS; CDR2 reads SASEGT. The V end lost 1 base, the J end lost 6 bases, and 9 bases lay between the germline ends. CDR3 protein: CASSEGGRDGYTF. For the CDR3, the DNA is TGTGCCAGCAGTGAAGGGGGGAGGGATGGCTACACCTTC.

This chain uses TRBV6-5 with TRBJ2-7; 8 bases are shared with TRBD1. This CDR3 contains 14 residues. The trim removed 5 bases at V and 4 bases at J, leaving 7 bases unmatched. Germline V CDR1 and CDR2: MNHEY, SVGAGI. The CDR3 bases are TGTGCCAGCAGTCCGACAGGGGACTTTTACGAGCAGTACGTC. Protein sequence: CASSPTGDFYEQYV.

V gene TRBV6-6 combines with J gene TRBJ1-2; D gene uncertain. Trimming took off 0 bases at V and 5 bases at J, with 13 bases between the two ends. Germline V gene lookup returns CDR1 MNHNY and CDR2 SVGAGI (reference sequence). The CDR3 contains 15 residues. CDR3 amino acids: CASSYSRSAGYGYTF. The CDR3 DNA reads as TGTGCCAGCAGTTACTCGAGGTCGGCTGGTTATGGCTACACCTTC.

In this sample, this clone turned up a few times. The CDR3 coding sequence is TGTGCCAGCAGGGTGATAATCTTGAAGGGGGGCAATCAGCCCCAGCATTTT. Encoded protein: CASRVIILKGGNQPQHF. The rearrangement joins TRBV28 to TRBJ1-5; perhaps TRBD1 as D (6 bases). Trimming cost V 6 bases and J 2 bases, with 20 bases left between them. Germline values: CDR1 MDHEN, CDR2 SYDVKM. The length of the CDR3 is 17 residues.

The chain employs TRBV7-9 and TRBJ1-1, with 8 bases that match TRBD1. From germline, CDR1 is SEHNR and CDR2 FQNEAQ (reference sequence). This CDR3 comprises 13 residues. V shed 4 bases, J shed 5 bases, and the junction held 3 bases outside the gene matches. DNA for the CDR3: TGTGCCAGCAGCTCCGGACAGGGAACTGAAGCTTTCTTT. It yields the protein CASSSGQGTEAFF.

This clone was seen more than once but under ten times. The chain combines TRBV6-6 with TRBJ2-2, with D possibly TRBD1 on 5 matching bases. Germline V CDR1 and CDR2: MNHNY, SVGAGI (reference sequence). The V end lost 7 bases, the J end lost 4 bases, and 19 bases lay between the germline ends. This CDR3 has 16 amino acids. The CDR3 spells CASIRGSPTSTGELFF. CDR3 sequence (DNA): TGTGCCAGCATTAGGGGCAGCCCCACGAGCACCGGGGAGCTGTTTTTT.

Here the CDR3 DNA reads TGTGCCAATTCGGGGTCCTACTACAATGAGCAGTTCTTC. It codes for CANSGSYYNEQFF. J is TRBJ2-1 and V is TRBV6-4; the D gene is possibly TRBD2 (5 bases). V lost 10 bases and J lost 3, with 13 bases in between. CDR1 and CDR2 from the germline V gene are MRHNA and SNTAGT. The CDR3 extends over 13 amino acids.

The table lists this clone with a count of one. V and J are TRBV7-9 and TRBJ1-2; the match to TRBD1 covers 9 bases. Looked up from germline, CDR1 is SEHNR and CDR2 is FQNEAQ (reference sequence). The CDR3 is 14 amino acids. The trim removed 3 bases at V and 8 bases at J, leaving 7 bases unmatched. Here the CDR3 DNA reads TGTGCCAGCAGCTTGTTAGGGACAGGGCCCGGCTACACCTTC. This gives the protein CASSLLGTGPGYTF.

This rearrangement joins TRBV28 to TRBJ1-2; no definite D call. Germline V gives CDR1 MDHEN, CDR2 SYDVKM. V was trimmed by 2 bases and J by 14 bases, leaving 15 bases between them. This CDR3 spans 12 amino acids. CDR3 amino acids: CASSLITGKETF. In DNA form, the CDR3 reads TGTGCCAGCAGTTTAATTACGGGGAAGGAGACCTTC.

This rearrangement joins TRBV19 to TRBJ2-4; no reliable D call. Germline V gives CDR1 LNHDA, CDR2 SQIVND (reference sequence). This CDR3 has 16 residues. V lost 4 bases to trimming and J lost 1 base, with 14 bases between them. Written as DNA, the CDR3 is TGTGCCAGTAGTAACCACCGAGGTACGGCCAAAAACATTCAGTACTTC. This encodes CASSNHRGTAKNIQYF.

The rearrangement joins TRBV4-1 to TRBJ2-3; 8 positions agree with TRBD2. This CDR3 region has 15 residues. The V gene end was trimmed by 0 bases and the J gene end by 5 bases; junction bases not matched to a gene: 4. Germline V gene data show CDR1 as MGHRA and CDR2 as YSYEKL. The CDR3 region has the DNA TGCGCCAGCAGCCAAGAAGGGCTAGCGGGAGATACGCAGTATTTT. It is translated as CASSQEGLAGDTQYF.

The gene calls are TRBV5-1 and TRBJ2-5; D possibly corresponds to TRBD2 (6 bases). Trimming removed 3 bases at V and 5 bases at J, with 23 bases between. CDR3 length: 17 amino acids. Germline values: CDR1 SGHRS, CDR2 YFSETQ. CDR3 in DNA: TGCGCCAGCAGCTCGACTGTGGCGGGATCACTCGGGGAGACCCAGTACTTC. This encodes CASSSTVAGSLGETQYF.

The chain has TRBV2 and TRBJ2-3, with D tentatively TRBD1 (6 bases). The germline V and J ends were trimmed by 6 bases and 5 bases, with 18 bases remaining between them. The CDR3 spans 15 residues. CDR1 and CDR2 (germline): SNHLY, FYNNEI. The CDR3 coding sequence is TGTGCCAGCAGGCAGAGAGGGGGAGTGGAAGATACGCAGTATTTT. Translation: CASRQRGGVEDTQYF. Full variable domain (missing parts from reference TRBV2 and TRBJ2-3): EPEVTQTPSHQVTQMGQEVILRCVPISNHLYFYWYRQILGQKVEFLVSFYNNEISEKSEIFDDQFSVERPDGSNFTLKIRSTKLEDSAMYFCASRQRGGVEDTQYFGPGTRLTVL.

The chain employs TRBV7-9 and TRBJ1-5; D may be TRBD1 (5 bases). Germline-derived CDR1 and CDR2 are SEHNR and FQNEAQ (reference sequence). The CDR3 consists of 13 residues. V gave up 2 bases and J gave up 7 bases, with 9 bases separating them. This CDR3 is CASSLPGLQPQHF. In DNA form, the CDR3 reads TGTGCCAGCAGCTTACCAGGGCTCCAGCCCCAGCATTTT.

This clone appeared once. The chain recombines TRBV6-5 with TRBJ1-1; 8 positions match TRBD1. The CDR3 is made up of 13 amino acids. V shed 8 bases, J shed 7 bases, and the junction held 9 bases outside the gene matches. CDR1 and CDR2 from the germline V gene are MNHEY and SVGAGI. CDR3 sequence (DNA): TGTGCCAGCTTGGGGTCAGGGGGCTATGAAGCTTTCTTT. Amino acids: CASLGSGGYEAFF.

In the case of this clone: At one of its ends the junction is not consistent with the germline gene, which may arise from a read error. CDR3 region: CASSNSGGAPDAQYF. The CDR3 coding sequence is TGTGCCAGCAGTAATAGCGGGGGGGCTCCAGATGCGCAGTATTTT. The rearrangement uses TRBV6-6 and TRBJ2-3; 11 positions match TRBD2. Germline assignment: CDR1 MNHNY and CDR2 SVGAGI (reference sequence). The CDR3 totals 15 residues.